What follows are 10 T cell receptor beta chains derived from one specimen sequenced in a study of cytomegalovirus exposure and HLA in healthy donors. The PCR was carried out with 60 Vbeta primers and 13 Jbeta primers. Clones were read by immunoSEQ multiplex PCR, and TCRdb kept only the in-frame ones, dropping some. This repertoire includes about 140,000 clones. Sequenced: PBMCs. The receptors derive from a woman under 30 in good health and CMV-seronegative.

The rearrangement joins TRBV25-1 to TRBJ2-5; 10 nucleotides line up with TRBD2. Germline V gene sequence: CDR1 MGHDK, CDR2 SYGVNS. J gave up 4 bases and V 5 bases, and 4 bases lay outside the gene matches. CDR3 size: 14 residues. CDR3 protein: CASSSRLAGETQYF. As DNA, the CDR3 is TGTGCCAGCAGTTCCCGACTAGCGGGAGAGACCCAGTACTTC.

The chain couples TRBV7-9 to TRBJ1-2; D is undetermined. This CDR3 has 15 amino acids. Germline values: CDR1 SEHNR, CDR2 FQNEAQ (reference sequence). Trimming removed 3 bases from V and 2 bases from J, with 13 bases in between. CDR3 nucleotide sequence: TGTGCCAGCAGCTTGGACGCGGGGTCCAACTATGGCTACACCTTC. The encoded protein is CASSLDAGSNYGYTF. The whole variable domain, filled in from reference TRBV7-9 and TRBJ1-2, reads DTGVSQNPRHKITKRGQNVTFRCDPISEHNRLYWYRQTLGQGPEFLTYFQNEAQLEKSRLLSDRFSAERPKGSFSTLEIQRTEQGDSAMYLCASSLDAGSNYGYTFGSGTRLTVV.

V and J are TRBV19 and TRBJ2-7; 11 positions agree with TRBD1. Germline V gene sequence: CDR1 LNHDA, CDR2 SQIVND (reference sequence). CDR3 size: 16 residues. The J segment lost 0 bases and the V segment lost 10 bases, leaving 11 bases of the junction unmatched. This chain's CDR3 is CATTRGGTGGSYEQYF. As DNA, the CDR3 is TGTGCCACTACGAGGGGGGGGACAGGGGGCTCCTACGAGCAGTACTTC.

This chain connects TRBV25-1 to TRBJ2-7; 7 bases map to TRBD2. There are 13 residues in the CDR3. Germline V gene data show CDR1 as MGHDK and CDR2 as SYGVNS. Germline trimming cut 6 bases from V and 5 bases from J; bases unmatched to any gene: 7. The CDR3 loop is CASRIHGGDEQYF. The CDR3 region has the DNA TGTGCCAGCAGGATCCATGGGGGGGACGAGCAGTACTTC.

CDR3: CASSLVGGPRNEQFF. The CDR3 bases are TGTGCCAGCAGCTTAGTGGGGGGACCGCGCAATGAGCAGTTCTTC. V and J are TRBV7-2 and TRBJ2-1; D perhaps matches TRBD2 (6 bases). Germline assignment: CDR1 SGHTA and CDR2 FQGNSA. This CDR3 region has 15 residues. Trimming stripped 1 base from V and 6 bases from J, with 13 bases between. Combining the CDR3 with reference TRBV7-2 and TRBJ2-1 gives the whole variable domain GAGVSQSPSNKVTEKGKDVELRCDPISGHTALYWYRQSLGQGLEFLIYFQGNSAPDKSGLPSDRFSAERTGGSVSTLTIQRTQQEDSAVYLCASSLVGGPRNEQFFGPGTRLTVL.

This chain uses TRBV9 with TRBJ2-5, with a tentative D call TRBD2 (7 bases). This CDR3 is 14 amino acids long. CDR1 and CDR2 from the germline V gene are SGDLS and YYNGEE. V lost 0 bases and J lost 5, with 11 bases in between. The CDR3 nucleotides are TGTGCCAGCAGCGTAGCTGAGGGGGGGGAGACCCAGTACTTC. Its protein product is CASSVAEGGETQYF.

The chain combines TRBV14 with TRBJ1-1, with TRBD1 as a possible D gene (6 bases). The CDR3 runs 18 residues. Deletions cut 1 base from V and 4 bases from J, with 22 bases between. Germline-derived CDR1 and CDR2 are SGHDN and FVKESK. Here the CDR3 reads CASSQGVWGPGVGTEAFF. The CDR3 DNA follows: TGTGCCAGCAGCCAAGGAGTGTGGGGCCCAGGGGTGGGCACTGAAGCTTTCTTT.

The rearrangement uses TRBV9 and TRBJ2-3; D ambiguous. This CDR3 spans 14 amino acids. Germline V gene lookup returns CDR1 SGDLS and CDR2 YYNGEE. V was pared by 0 bases and J by 2 bases, with 7 bases between. CDR3 sequence (DNA): TGTGCCAGCAGCGTAGCCCCCTACACAGATACGCAGTATTTT. This translates into CASSVAPYTDTQYF. The full variable domain, its missing parts supplied by reference TRBV9 and TRBJ2-3, is DSGVTQTPKHLITATGQRVTLRCSPRSGDLSVYWYQQSLDQGLQFLIQYYNGEERAKGNILERFSAQQFPDLHSELNLSSLELGDSALYFCASSVAPYTDTQYFGPGTRLTVL.

This sequence joins TRBV6-5 and TRBJ2-7; 7 bases agree with TRBD2. CDR1 MNHEY and CDR2 SVGAGI come from the germline V gene. Trimming at V came to 3 bases and at J to 5 bases, leaving 10 bases not matched to a gene. This CDR3 spans 15 amino acids. The CDR3 DNA reads TGTGCCAGCAGTTATGTGCGGGAGTATTCCAACGAGCAGTACTTC. Translated: CASSYVREYSNEQYF.

J is TRBJ2-2 and V is TRBV6-5; D is unresolved. The CDR3 is 14 residues long. V was cut by 0 bases and J by 4 bases, with 6 bases left in between. Germline CDR1 MNHEY, CDR2 SVGAGI. DNA of the CDR3: TGTGCCAGCAGTTACTCGCCGGGCACCGGGGAGCTGTTTTTT. This translates into CASSYSPGTGELFF.